The 23 T cell receptor beta chains given below trace back to one sample, sequenced in a study of T cells in narcolepsy. The table came from immunoSEQ multiplex PCR; TCRdb's copy has only in-frame clones and leaves some out. Of tens of thousands of clones detected, about 87% appear once; the ten largest clones hold approximately 0.89%. Sequencing input: memory (CD45RA-) CD4+ T cells from blood. The receptor set was obtained from a human donor in good health.

V is TRBV7-8 and J is TRBJ2-1, with D maybe TRBD2 (6 bases). V was clipped by 4 bases and J by 6 bases, with 13 bases between them. Looked up from germline, CDR1 is SGHVS and CDR2 is FQNEAQ. The CDR3 runs to 14 residues. CDR3 bases: TGTGCCAGCAGCTCGCCGACTAGTTTCAATGAGCAGTTCTTC. Translating gives CASSSPTSFNEQFF.

The V and J genes are TRBV7-8 and TRBJ2-1; no reliable D call. V was cut by 1 base and J by 2 bases, with 12 bases left in between. CDR3 length: 16 amino acids. Germline V gives CDR1 SGHVS, CDR2 FQNEAQ. The CDR3 loop reads CASSLVPFGTYNEQFF. The CDR3 DNA reads as TGTGCCAGCAGCTTAGTTCCTTTTGGAACCTACAATGAGCAGTTCTTC.

The chain joins TRBV7-6 to TRBJ2-1; 15 bases are shared with TRBD2. Germline CDR1 SGHVS, CDR2 FNYEAQ. The CDR3 is made up of 17 amino acids. The ends lost 5 bases at V and 8 bases at J; junction bases unmatched: 10. CDR3 sequence reads: CASSAPGLAGGPHEQFF. For the CDR3, the DNA is TGTGCCAGCAGCGCTCCGGGACTAGCGGGAGGCCCCCATGAGCAGTTCTTC.

This chain joins TRBV5-5 and TRBJ2-1, with 10 bases that match TRBD2. Per germline, CDR1 SGHKS and CDR2 YYEKEE (reference sequence). The CDR3 runs 16 residues. V lost 4 bases, J lost 6 bases, and 10 bases stayed unmatched. The CDR3 region has the DNA TGTGCCAGCAGCGTCATAGCGGGAGGACGGAGCAATGAGCAGTTCTTC. Translating gives CASSVIAGGRSNEQFF.

V is TRBV15 and J is TRBJ2-5; 9 bases are shared with TRBD2. Per germline, CDR1 LNHNV and CDR2 YYDKDF (reference sequence). J lost 5 bases, V lost 5 bases, and 6 bases had no gene match. The CDR3 spans 14 residues. The DNA of the CDR3 is TGTGCCACCAGCGGAGCGGGAGGAGAGGAGACCCAGTACTTC. Encoded protein: CATSGAGGEETQYF.

This chain links TRBV4-1 with TRBJ1-3, with D perhaps matching TRBD1 (6 bases). Germline loops: CDR1 MGHRA, CDR2 YSYEKL. There are 14 residues in the CDR3. Trimming removed 4 bases at V and 0 bases at J, with 7 bases between. The CDR3 loop is CASSPGHSGNTIYF. The CDR3 DNA reads TGCGCCAGCAGCCCGGGACACTCTGGAAACACCATATATTTT.

This chain links TRBV19 with TRBJ2-3; D ambiguous. CDR3 size: 11 residues. V dropped 1 base and J dropped 4 bases, with 0 bases sitting between them. CDR1 and CDR2 (germline): LNHDA, SQIVND (reference sequence). This CDR3 reads CASSIADTQYF. The CDR3 bases are TGTGCCAGTAGTATAGCAGATACGCAGTATTTT.

This chain links TRBV5-4 with TRBJ1-3, with TRBD1 matching 10 bases. With V trimmed by 4 bases and J by 1 base, 5 bases remained unmatched. Germline CDR1 and CDR2: SGHNT and YYREEE (reference sequence). This CDR3 has 16 amino acids. CDR3 in amino acids: CASSGGQGGSGNTIYF. As DNA, the CDR3 is TGTGCCAGCAGCGGCGGACAGGGGGGATCTGGAAACACCATATATTTT.

The chain couples TRBV19 to TRBJ1-5; D is undetermined. V was pared by 1 base and J by 3 bases, with 4 bases between. CDR3 length: 13 residues. Germline V gene data show CDR1 as LNHDA and CDR2 as SQIVND (reference sequence). The CDR3 coding sequence is TGTGCCAGTAGTATAGGGAACAATCAGCCCCAGCATTTT. Translating gives CASSIGNNQPQHF.

The chain carries TRBV5-6 and TRBJ1-6; D is ambiguous. This CDR3 contains 13 residues. V was pared by 2 bases and J by 7 bases, with 7 bases between. CDR1 SGHDT and CDR2 YYEEEE come from the germline V gene. The CDR3 coding sequence is TGTGCCAGCAGCTTCCGGGTAAATTCACCCCTCCACTTT. It translates to CASSFRVNSPLHF.

The gene calls are TRBV2 and TRBJ1-5; no firm D call. Germline-derived CDR1 and CDR2 are SNHLY and FYNNEI. This CDR3 region has 13 residues. V gave up 8 bases and J gave up 6 bases, with 14 bases separating them. The CDR3 bases are TGTGCCAGCGACACCCGGCGCGGTCAGCCCCAGCATTTT. This translates into CASDTRRGQPQHF. The full variable domain, completed using reference TRBV2 and TRBJ1-5, is EPEVTQTPSHQVTQMGQEVILRCVPISNHLYFYWYRQILGQKVEFLVSFYNNEISEKSEIFDDQFSVERPDGSNFTLKIRSTKLEDSAMYFCASDTRRGQPQHFGDGTRLSIL.

The V and J genes are TRBV30 and TRBJ1-1; 8 bases fit TRBD1. This CDR3 comprises 14 residues. CDR1 and CDR2 from the germline V gene are GTSNPN and SVGIG (reference sequence). V was pared by 0 bases and J by 5 bases, with 5 bases of the junction left unmatched. DNA of the CDR3: TGTGCCTGGAGTGTGTCAGGGGGCTTGACTGAAGCTTTCTTT. Translating gives CAWSVSGGLTEAFF. The full variable domain, completed using reference TRBV30 and TRBJ1-1, is SQTIHQWPATLVQPVGSPLSLECTVEGTSNPNLYWYRQAAGRGLQLLFYSVGIGQISSEVPQNLSASRPQDRQFILSSKKLLLSDSGFYLCAWSVSGGLTEAFFGQGTRLTVV.

CDR3 sequence reads: CASSSRLAGVNEQFF. As DNA, the CDR3 is TGTGCCAGCAGTTCCCGACTAGCGGGAGTCAATGAGCAGTTCTTC. V is TRBV27 and J is TRBJ2-1; 12 nucleotides line up with TRBD2. CDR3 length: 15 residues. Germline-derived CDR1 and CDR2 are MNHEY and SMNVEV (reference sequence). The V and J ends lost 4 bases and 6 bases, in that order; junction bases with no gene match: 4.

V is TRBV19 and J is TRBJ1-6; D perhaps matches TRBD1 (5 bases). Germline values: CDR1 LNHDA, CDR2 SQIVND (reference sequence). The CDR3 is made up of 15 amino acids. The V gene lost 4 bases and the J gene lost 6 bases, with 13 bases spanning the gap. CDR3 nucleotides: TGTGCCAGTAGTAGTGGGACGGTGGGTAATTCACCCCTCCACTTT. Translated: CASSSGTVGNSPLHF.

This clone was detected only once. The V call is TRBV7-8, the J call TRBJ1-3; the match to TRBD1 covers 9 bases. The CDR3 has 19 amino acids. Germline V gene lookup returns CDR1 SGHVS and CDR2 FQNEAQ. V gave up 2 bases and J gave up 4 bases; unmatched junction bases: 15. CDR3 coding DNA: TGTGCCAGCAGCTTAATCTTCGCGGGACAGGGTTCTCACGGAAACACCATATATTTT. Translating it yields CASSLIFAGQGSHGNTIYF.

The CDR3 coding sequence is TGTGCCAGCAGCGCGGAGACAGTCGGGGAGCTGTTTTTT. Translated: CASSAETVGELFF. The chain carries TRBV14 and TRBJ2-2, with D possibly being TRBD1 (5 bases). This CDR3 is 13 amino acids long. Germline CDR1 and CDR2: SGHDN and FVKESK. V shed 5 bases and J shed 7 bases, with 11 bases lying between them.

This clone was picked up one time. The chain combines TRBV7-9 with TRBJ2-5, with D perhaps assigned TRBD1 or TRBD2 (5 bases each). This CDR3 region has 15 residues. The V end was cut by 1 base, the J end by 4 bases, with 13 bases between. Germline V CDR1 and CDR2: SEHNR, FQNEAQ (reference sequence). The CDR3 nucleotides are TGTGCCAGCAGCTTAGGGGGCGGGTCGGGAGAGACCCAGTACTTC. It translates to CASSLGGGSGETQYF.

The V and J genes are TRBV6-5 and TRBJ2-3; perhaps D is TRBD1 or TRBD2 (6 bases each). There are 15 residues in the CDR3. Germline lookup yields CDR1 MNHEY and CDR2 SVGAGI. Trimming left V 6 bases short and J 0 bases short, with 13 bases between. In nucleotides, the CDR3 is TGTGCCAGCAGCTGGGGGGCAGCCAGCACAGATACGCAGTATTTT. Its translation: CASSWGAASTDTQYF.

The V call is TRBV19, the J call TRBJ2-1; D gene unclear. Germline V gives CDR1 LNHDA, CDR2 SQIVND (reference sequence). The length of the CDR3 is 12 residues. The germline V and J ends were trimmed by 5 bases and 4 bases, with 6 bases remaining between them. CDR3 region: CASSLQYNEQFF. The CDR3 nucleotides are TGTGCCAGTAGTTTACAGTACAATGAGCAGTTCTTC. Drawing the rest from reference TRBV19 and TRBJ2-1, the complete variable domain is DGGITQSPKYLFRKEGQNVTLSCEQNLNHDAMYWYRQDPGQGLRLIYYSQIVNDFQKGDIAEGYSVSREKKESFPLTVTSAQKNPTAFYLCASSLQYNEQFFGPGTRLTVL.

The V and J genes are TRBV5-1 and TRBJ2-5; D might be TRBD2 (6 bases). Looked up from germline, CDR1 is SGHRS and CDR2 is YFSETQ. The V end was cut by 4 bases, the J end by 3 bases, with 13 bases between. The CDR3 covers 14 residues. CDR3 protein: CASSNQRGKETQYF. DNA for the CDR3: TGCGCCAGCAGCAACCAGCGCGGGAAAGAGACCCAGTACTTC. The full variable domain, rest sourced from reference TRBV5-1 and TRBJ2-5, is KAGVTQTPRYLIKTRGQQVTLSCSPISGHRSVSWYQQTPGQGLQFLFEYFSETQRNKGNFPGRFSGRQFSNSRSEMNVSTLELGDSALYLCASSNQRGKETQYFGPGTRLLVL.

The J gene is TRBJ1-1, the V gene TRBV14; TRBD1 agrees at 7 bases. This CDR3 is 14 amino acids long. Germline V gene sequence: CDR1 SGHDN, CDR2 FVKESK. The J segment lost 3 bases and the V segment lost 4 bases, leaving 5 bases of the junction unmatched. The CDR3 bases are TGTGCCAGCAGCCCTTGGGGACAGTACACTGAAGCTTTCTTT. It yields the protein CASSPWGQYTEAFF.

The chain combines TRBV10-3 with TRBJ2-5; 7 positions agree with TRBD1. Germline V gives CDR1 ENHRY, CDR2 SYGVKD. The V segment lost 0 bases and the J segment 6 bases; nucleotides outside the gene matches: 10. This CDR3 spans 16 amino acids. Written as DNA, the CDR3 is TGTGCCATCAGTGAGTCGAAGGGCCAGGGGGTACAGACCCAGTACTTC. Its protein product is CAISESKGQGVQTQYF.

The chain recombines TRBV15 with TRBJ1-2; D call uncertain. This CDR3 has 15 residues. V lost 0 bases and J lost 4, with 12 bases in between. Germline V gives CDR1 LNHNV, CDR2 YYDKDF (reference sequence). The CDR3 DNA reads TGTGCCACCAGCAGAGATCGGGCCGCATTCTATGGCTACACCTTC. Its protein is CATSRDRAAFYGYTF.